The rows below give T cell receptor beta chains drawn from one sample of a study of T cells and copy number aberrations in small-cell lung cancer. Clones were sequenced by immunoSEQ multiplex PCR, and TCRdb holds only the in-frame ones, with some missing. In the table there are fewer than 8,500 clones, approximately 79% of which are singletons. The sample was normal tissue next to the tumor. These TCRs come from a woman aged 70 to 79 with small cell lung cancer. Some clones in this sample may be carry-over from other donors' samples. Both conserved end residues are part of each CDR3.

V gene,J gene,CDR3 protein
TRBV19,TRBJ1-1,CASSMRAGKAFF
TRBV28,TRBJ1-5,CASSFRTGGNQPQHF
TRBV4-3,TRBJ2-7,CASSQGGNSYEQYF
TRBV2,TRBJ1-4,CASRTGQGRQKLFF
TRBV5-5,TRBJ2-3,CASSLGARTDTQYF
TRBV7-8,TRBJ2-7,CASSFREAEYEQYF
TRBV6-5,TRBJ1-2,CASSETESYGYTF
TRBV15,TRBJ2-2,CATSRGGSSGELFF
TRBV5-1,TRBJ2-1,CASSFDNEQFF
TRBV7-7,TRBJ2-5,CASSKGPAETQYF
TRBV30,TRBJ2-2,CAWGPTPGELFF
TRBV2,TRBJ2-1,CASSETLSQFF
TRBV28,TRBJ1-2,CASSLFENGYTF
TRBV5-1,TRBJ2-2,CASSLGGGSVSGELFF
TRBV4-2,TRBJ1-4,CASSQDPRGSEKLFF
TRBV18,TRBJ2-5,CASSPMGETQYF
TRBV29-1,TRBJ2-1,CSGTTPGLALNEQFF
TRBV7-9,TRBJ1-5,CASSLEGRNQPQHF
TRBV5-1,TRBJ2-1,CASLRTSGAYNEQFF
TRBV6-5,TRBJ2-3,CASSPGLASDTQYF
TRBV5-1,TRBJ1-2,CASSPGTNYGYTF
TRBV7-2,TRBJ2-1,CASSLGAQGHEQFF
TRBV7-2,TRBJ2-6,CASSFRDSGANVLTF
TRBV27,TRBJ2-5,CASSPGKPAPETQYF
TRBV4-1,TRBJ2-1,CASSQEVSLAYEQFF
TRBV27,TRBJ2-7,CASSPLDASFSYEQYF
TRBV4-3,TRBJ2-7,CASSQDFGGYEQYF
TRBV30,TRBJ2-1,CAWTQSLQSEQFF
TRBV7-6,TRBJ2-1,CASSLRLAGGPNYNEQFF
TRBV5-6,TRBJ1-4,CASSLYRQDNEKLFF
TRBV5-1,TRBJ1-3,CASSPSPGQELSGNTIYF
TRBV4-1,TRBJ2-4,CASSQVQGALAKNIQYF
TRBV9,TRBJ2-1,CASSVADSGRRGEQFF
TRBV30,TRBJ2-7,CAWSVQGSYEQYF
TRBV30,TRBJ1-2,CAWSVQGAYGYTF
TRBV6-1,TRBJ1-3,CASSDGGGRAGNTIYF
TRBV30,TRBJ2-7,CASGRPVYEQYF
TRBV6-5,TRBJ2-1,CASSRDSSSYNEQFF
TRBV4-1,TRBJ1-4,CASSQDRQMNEKLFF
TRBV11-1,TRBJ1-1,CASSPTGLREGEAFF
TRBV9,TRBJ2-5,CASSVGYLQETQYF
TRBV4-3,TRBJ2-7,CASSQGVATYEQYF
TRBV7-3,TRBJ1-1,CASSFGTDSLIF
TRBV11-3,TRBJ1-1,CASSFRRNTEAFF
TRBV5-1,TRBJ2-3,CASSTASGRDTQYF